This TCR beta chain was sequenced for a study of T-cell memory formation after mild COVID-19. General study points: SARS-CoV-2 specificity was not confirmed for second-wave clones peaking on day 37. CD4+ contracting clones were mainly CM and EM; CD8+ ones, EMRA. CD4/CD8 balance characterized clones contracting day 15 to 85, and CD4+ skew characterized later expanders.

This clonotype was counted at least ten times. Its antigen is unknown. Constant-segment primers and 5'RACE yielded cDNA libraries for TCR alpha and TCR beta, each carrying sample barcodes and UMIs. MiXCR, run by TCRdb on the 5' RACE reads, gives a single entry per CDR3 protein. The data show about 350,000 distinct CDR3 sequences, roughly 13% seen once. In germline, CDR1 is SGHTA, CDR2 FQGNSA. V lost 5 bases and J 6 bases, leaving 13 bases between the germline ends. This CDR3 has 13 residues. This clonotype originated in a man in his late teens or twenties who had mild COVID-19 (a few samples of this study predate the infection). Cell type and time point are not known. The genes are TRBV7-2 and TRBJ2-5; tentatively, D is TRBD1 or TRBD2 (5 bases each). The sample consisted of PBMCs or a T cell subset sorted from them (not recorded which). CDR3: CASSPRDAKTQYF. The CDR3 region has the DNA TGTGCCAGCAGCCCCCGGGACGCGAAGACCCAGTACTTC.